This T cell receptor beta chain was profiled in a study of T-cell memory formation after mild COVID-19. V gave up 2 bases and J gave up 2 bases, with 5 bases separating them. CDR1 is LGHDT and CDR2 is YNNKEL in the germline V gene (reference sequence). The CDR3 runs 13 residues. With regard to this clonotype: The antigen is undetermined.

The study's findings and limits: Those CD4+ clones that contracted were mainly in CM and EM (CD8+ ones in EMRA). Researchers could not confirm that second-wave clones peaking on day 37 targeted SARS-CoV-2. Pre-infection memory contained some responding clones, which suggested that cross-reactive memory had joined.

One entry per CDR3 protein, called by TCRdb with MiXCR from the 5' RACE reads. Of roughly 170,000 distinct CDR3 sequences listed, about a fifth were seen once; the top ten hold more than 20%. The genes are TRBV3-1 and TRBJ2-3; D is unclear. This TCR came from an adult woman who had mild COVID-19 (a few samples of this study predate the infection). Cell type and time point are not known. Sequencing input: PBMCs or a T cell subset sorted from them (not recorded which). In DNA form, the CDR3 reads TGTGCCAGCAGCCAACTACCCACAGATACGCAGTATTTT. Its translation: CASSQLPTDTQYF.